The clone carrying this T cell receptor beta chain showed up just a few times. The record originates from a study of patients and donors after allogeneic stem cell transplantation. The length of the CDR3 is 13 residues. The V end was cut by 4 bases, the J end by 5 bases, with 11 bases between. Each CDR3 protein gets one entry after TCRdb re-called the RT-PCR reads with MiXCR. The table has about 70,000 distinct CDR3 sequences, 26% seen once. The material sequenced was blood, either unsorted or a sorted T cell fraction (not recorded which). The gene calls are TRBV12-3 or TRBV12-4 and TRBJ2-5; D remains unclear. This TCR came from a human donor who was either an allogeneic HSCT recipient or a stem cell or donor lymphocyte infusion donor (not recorded which). It is not recorded whose cells these are; they may come from a transplant donor. CDR3 region: CASSYWVGETQYF. CDR3 coding DNA: TGTGCCAGCAGTTACTGGGTCGGGGAGACCCAGTACTTC.